This record concerns one T cell receptor beta chain sequence. Antigen unknown. Germline V gene data show CDR1 as MNHEY and CDR2 as SVGAGI. V was clipped by 6 bases and J by 2 bases, with 16 bases between them. The CDR3 length is 15 residues. The data were taken from a study of cytotoxic CD8 clonotypes in ibrutinib-treated CLL. Whole-study results and caveats: Clonality at baseline surpassed age-matched healthy donors and tracked circulating CD8+ T-cell counts. Clonality rose at ibrutinib response and fell back toward baseline at progression.

Profiling relied on immunoSEQ multiplex PCR, and the TCRdb table lists in-frame clones only, not all of them. Of more than 85,000 clones in the sample, 70% to 80% were seen once. This clonotype was obtained from a human donor with chronic lymphocytic leukemia. The sequenced sample was PBMCs, obtained after 24 months of ibrutinib treatment. This chain joins TRBV6-5 and TRBJ1-2; TRBD1 might be the D (5 bases). In DNA, the CDR3 is TGTGCCAGCAGGGATGACCCACGGGACAACTATGGCTACACCTTC. Translated, it gives CASRDDPRDNYGYTF.